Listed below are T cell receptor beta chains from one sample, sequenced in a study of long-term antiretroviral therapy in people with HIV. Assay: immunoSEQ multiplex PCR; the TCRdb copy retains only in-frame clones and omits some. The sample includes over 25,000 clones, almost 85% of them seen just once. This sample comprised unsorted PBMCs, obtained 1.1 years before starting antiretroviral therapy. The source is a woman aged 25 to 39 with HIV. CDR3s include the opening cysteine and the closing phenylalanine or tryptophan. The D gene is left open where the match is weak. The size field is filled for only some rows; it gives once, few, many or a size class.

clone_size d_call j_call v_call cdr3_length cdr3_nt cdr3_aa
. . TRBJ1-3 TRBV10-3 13 TGTGCCAGCGCGGAGGGGTTTGGAAACACCATATATTTT CASAEGFGNTIYF
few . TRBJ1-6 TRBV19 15 TGTGCCAGTAGTATCGGGACCTCTATCGTCTCACCCCTCCACTTT CASSIGTSIVSPLHF
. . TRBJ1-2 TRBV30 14 TGTGCCTCTCTACCCCAGGCGGCTAACTATGGCTACACCTTC CASLPQAANYGYTF
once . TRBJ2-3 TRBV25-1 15 TGTGCCAGCAGTGTATCCCGACCTAGCACAGATACGCAGTATTTT CASSVSRPSTDTQYF
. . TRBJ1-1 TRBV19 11 TGTGCCAGTAGTATAGCAAATGAAGCTTTCTTT CASSIANEAFF
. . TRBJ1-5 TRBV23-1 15 TGCGCCAGCAGTCAAAAACCCAGGGGTCCCCAGCCCCAGCATTTT CASSQKPRGPQPQHF
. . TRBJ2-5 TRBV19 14 TGTGCCAGTAATACCGGGACATCCAGGGGGACCCAGTACTTC CASNTGTSRGTQYF
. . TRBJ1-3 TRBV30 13 TGTGCCTGGAGGCCCCCAGCTGGAAACACCATATATTTT CAWRPPAGNTIYF
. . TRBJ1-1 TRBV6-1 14 TGTGCCAGCGAACCGAGGGGAGGAGAAACTGAAGCTTTCTTT CASEPRGGETEAFF
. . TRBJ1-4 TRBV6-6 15 TGTGCCAGCAGTCGCGGACAGATTACTAATGAAAAACTGTTTTTT CASSRGQITNEKLFF
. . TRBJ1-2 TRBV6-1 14 TGTGCCAGCAGGGTGGGGCCGGAGAACTATGGCTACACCTTC CASRVGPENYGYTF
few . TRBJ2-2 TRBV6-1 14 TGTGCCGAATCTCTCCAGATTAACACCGGGGAGCTGTTTTTT CAESLQINTGELFF
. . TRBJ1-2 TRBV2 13 TGTGCCAGCAGTGAAGGTCGGACAAGTGGTTACACCTTC CASSEGRTSGYTF
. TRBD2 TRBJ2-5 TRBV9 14 TGTGCCAGCAGCGCGGGACTAGCAACGGAGACCCAGTACTTC CASSAGLATETQYF
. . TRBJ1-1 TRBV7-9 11 TGTGCCAGCAGCTACTACACTGAAGCTTTCTTT CASSYYTEAFF
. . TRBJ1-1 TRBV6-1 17 TGTGCCAGCAGAGAAGATGGCAGGGGCTCGAGGAACACTGAAGCTTTCTTT CASREDGRGSRNTEAFF
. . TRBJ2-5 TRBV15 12 TGTGCCACCGCAGGGCTTAGCGAGACCCAGTACTTC CATAGLSETQYF
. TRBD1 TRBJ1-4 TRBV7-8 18 TGTGCCAGCAGCTCGATACAGGGGTTGGGGGCAACTAATGAAAAACTGTTTTTT CASSSIQGLGATNEKLFF
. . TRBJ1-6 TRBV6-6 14 TGTGCCATCCGGGAGGGGGTTCGCAATTCACCCCTCCACTTT CAIREGVRNSPLHF
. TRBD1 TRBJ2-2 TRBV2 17 TGTGCCAGCAGTGGGGTGGCAGGACAGGGTCCCACCGGGGAGCTGTTTTTT CASSGVAGQGPTGELFF
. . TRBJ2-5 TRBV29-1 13 TGCAGCGTAGGTCGAGCAACTCAAGAGACCCAGTACTTC CSVGRATQETQYF
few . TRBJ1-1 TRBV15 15 TGTGCCACCAGCAGAGAGAAGGGCCTGAACACTGAAGCTTTCTTT CATSREKGLNTEAFF
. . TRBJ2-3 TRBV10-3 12 TGTGCCATCAGTGAGGCGGCAGATACGCAGTATTTT CAISEAADTQYF
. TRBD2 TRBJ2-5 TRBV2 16 TGTGCCAGCAGTGAAACGGCGGGGGGGCCCTCAGAGACCCAGTACTTC CASSETAGGPSETQYF
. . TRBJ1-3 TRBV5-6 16 TGTGCCAGCAGCTTGGGAGGGACATATATCGGAAACACCATATATTTT CASSLGGTYIGNTIYF
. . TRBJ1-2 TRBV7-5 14 TGTGCCAGAAGCCCACCAACTTCTAACTATGGCTACACCTTC CARSPPTSNYGYTF
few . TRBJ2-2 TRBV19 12 TGTGCCAGCAGGGGGAACACCGGGGAGCTGTTTTTT CASRGNTGELFF
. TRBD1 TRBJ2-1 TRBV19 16 TGTGCCAGTAGTATTTTGAAGGACAGGGTTTACAATGAGCAGTTCTTC CASSILKDRVYNEQFF
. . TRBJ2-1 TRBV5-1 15 TGCGCCAGCAGCACAGGGGAGGGCCGTTCCAATGAGCAGTTCTTC CASSTGEGRSNEQFF
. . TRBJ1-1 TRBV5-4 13 TGTGCCAGCAGCTTGGACGGACTCTCGGCAGCTTTCTTT CASSLDGLSAAFF
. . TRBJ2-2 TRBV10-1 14 TGCGCCAGCACCTCCGCGGTTAACACCGGGGAGCTGTTTTTT CASTSAVNTGELFF
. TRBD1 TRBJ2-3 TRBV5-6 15 TGTGCCAGCAGCTTGGTGTCAGGGGGCGTAGATACGCAGTATTTT CASSLVSGGVDTQYF
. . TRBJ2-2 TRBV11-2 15 TGTGCCAGCAGCTACTATAGCCAGAACACCGGGGAGCTGTTTTTT CASSYYSQNTGELFF
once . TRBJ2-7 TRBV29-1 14 TGCAGCGTTGAAGATCTTAACAGTTCCTACGAGCAGTACTTC CSVEDLNSSYEQYF